This T cell receptor (beta chain) came from a study of immune evolution from preneoplasia to lung adenocarcinoma. This CDR3 comprises 15 residues. The V end was cut by 2 bases, the J end by 1 base, with 8 bases between. The germline CDR1 and CDR2 sequences are MNHEY and SVGAGI. Profiling relied on immunoSEQ multiplex PCR, and the TCRdb table lists in-frame clones only, not all of them. The sample has 1,500 to 2,000 clones; roughly 73% are singletons. The chain joins TRBV6-5 to TRBJ1-4, with a tentative D call TRBD1 (6 bases). Material: FFPE minimally invasive lung adenocarcinoma tissue. This receptor was taken from a person aged 60 to 80 with lung adenocarcinoma. The CDR3 DNA reads as TGTGCCAGCAGTTACACGACAGGAACTAATGAAAAACTGTTTTTT. Translation gives CASSYTTGTNEKLFF.